A single sample is the source of the 29 T cell receptor beta chains below, sequenced in a study of spatial heterogeneity in lung cancer. From the 5' RACE reads, TCRdb called clonotypes with MiXCR, one entry per CDR3 protein. There are 35,000 to 55,000 distinct CDR3 sequences in the sample; about 13% occur only once, and around 54% lies in the top ten. Time point in this sample: sample taken at primary tumor resection. The sequenced sample was PBMCs, obtained at surgery. These receptor sequences come from a male donor with early-stage non-small cell lung cancer.

This clonotype was found a few times. V is TRBV5-1 and J is TRBJ2-1, with D unresolved. The V end lost 4 bases, the J end lost 8 bases, and 16 bases lay between the germline ends. CDR3 length equals 14 residues. Germline CDR1 SGHRS, CDR2 YFSETQ. CDR3 amino acids: CASSEGREYDEQFF. Here the CDR3 DNA reads TGCGCCAGCAGCGAAGGGCGCGAATACGATGAGCAGTTCTTC.

This clonotype was counted a few times. CDR3 sequence: CASSLYFGQNTGELFF. In DNA, the CDR3 is TGTGCCAGCAGTCTATATTTTGGACAAAACACCGGGGAGCTGTTTTTT. The V gene is TRBV27, the J gene TRBJ2-2, with D possibly matching TRBD1 (5 bases). The germline gives CDR1 MNHEY, CDR2 SMNVEV (reference sequence). V dropped 5 bases and J dropped 2 bases, with 15 bases sitting between them. The CDR3 is 16 amino acids.

As regards this clonotype: A read error may produce the germline difference seen at one junction end. The chain carries TRBV6-1 and TRBJ2-5; 9 bases line up with TRBD1. CDR3 size: 12 residues. Germline CDR1 is MNHNS and CDR2 is SASEGT. The CDR3 DNA sequence: TGTGCCAGCAGTGGGACAGGGGAGAGCCAGTACTTC. Translation: CASSGTGESQYF.

The chain recombines TRBV5-1 with TRBJ2-5; 12 bases are shared with TRBD2. With V trimmed by 1 base and J by 2 bases, 6 bases remained unmatched. Germline CDR1 reads SGHRS; CDR2 reads YFSETQ. The CDR3 length is 17 residues. This chain's CDR3 is CASSLTLAGGLQETQYF. The CDR3 coding sequence is TGCGCCAGCAGCTTGACACTAGCGGGGGGCTTGCAAGAGACCCAGTACTTC.

At least ten counts were recorded for this clonotype. This rearrangement joins TRBV4-1 to TRBJ1-2; D unresolved. This CDR3 is built from 13 residues. Trimming cost V 4 bases and J 3 bases, with 9 bases left between them. Per germline, CDR1 MGHRA and CDR2 YSYEKL. Here the CDR3 reads CASSRQGDYGYTF. The DNA for the CDR3 is TGCGCCAGCAGCCGACAAGGAGACTATGGCTACACCTTC.

The chain is built from TRBV20-1 and TRBJ2-7; possible D gene TRBD1, 5 bases. The CDR3 has 14 residues. Germline V CDR1 and CDR2: DFQATT, SNEGSKA (reference sequence). V was shortened by 3 bases and J by 3 bases, with 15 bases between the two germline ends. The CDR3 nucleotides read TGCAGTGCTAGCCGGAAGCTGGGGCTCTACGAGCAGTACTTC. Translated: CSASRKLGLYEQYF.

Turning to this clonotype: At one end, the junction sequence differs from germline, possibly due to a read error. This chain connects TRBV9 to TRBJ2-1; no clear D. The length of the CDR3 is 12 residues. CDR1 and CDR2 from the germline V gene are SGDLS and YYNGEE. The CDR3 reads CASSPSFNEQFF. CDR3 DNA sequence: TGTGCCAGCAGCCCTTCCTTCAATGAGCAGTTCTTC.

This clonotype was counted once. Written as DNA, the CDR3 is TGTGCCAGCAGCCACCAAGGCCGTAGCAAAAACATTCAGTACTTC. Its protein is CASSHQGRSKNIQYF. The chain has TRBV3-1 and TRBJ2-4; D is undetermined. Trimming removed 3 bases from V and 3 bases from J, with 12 bases in between. This CDR3 is built from 15 residues. From germline, CDR1 is LGHDT and CDR2 YNNKEL (reference sequence).

This clonotype was detected only a few times. The J gene is TRBJ1-1, the V gene TRBV3-1; D is uncertain. CDR3 size: 11 residues. With 3 bases removed from V and 11 bases from J, the gap between germline ends came to 10 bases. Germline V CDR1 and CDR2: LGHDT, YNNKEL (reference sequence). The CDR3, as DNA: TGTGCCAGCAGCCAGCTCCAGGAGGCTTTCTTT. Translation: CASSQLQEAFF.

CDR3 sequence: CASSLLGRADTQYF. DNA of the CDR3: TGCGCCAGCAGCTTGTTAGGGCGAGCAGATACGCAGTATTTT. J is TRBJ2-3 and V is TRBV5-1; no clear D. The CDR3 loop spans 14 amino acids. CDR1 and CDR2 from the germline V gene are SGHRS and YFSETQ. V was clipped by 1 base and J by 4 bases, with 10 bases between them.

This clonotype showed up just a few times. This chain uses TRBV28 with TRBJ1-2; 8 bases map to TRBD1. There are 14 residues in the CDR3. Germline CDR1 MDHEN, CDR2 SYDVKM. V shed 4 bases and J 4 bases; nucleotides not matched to a gene: 5. The CDR3 region is CASSSPGGFYGYTF. The CDR3 DNA sequence: TGTGCCAGCAGTTCCCCAGGGGGCTTCTATGGCTACACCTTC.

The CDR3 DNA reads as TGTGCCAGCAGTCTGATCGACCTGAACACTGAAGCTTTCTTT. Translating it yields CASSLIDLNTEAFF. The gene calls are TRBV27 and TRBJ1-1, with no clear D. V lost 5 bases, J lost 0 bases, and 10 bases lay in between. CDR3 size: 14 residues. Germline V gene lookup returns CDR1 MNHEY and CDR2 SMNVEV (reference sequence).

This clonotype was detected many times. The rearrangement uses TRBV10-3 and TRBJ1-1; D gene uncertain. Germline assignment: CDR1 ENHRY and CDR2 SYGVKD. CDR3 length equals 12 residues. V lost 3 bases and J 11 bases, leaving 13 bases between the germline ends. The CDR3 sequence is CAISDELSTAFF. CDR3 coding DNA: TGTGCCATCAGTGATGAGCTTAGCACGGCTTTCTTT.

This clonotype was detected a few times. The V and J genes are TRBV24-1 and TRBJ2-1, with 9 bases fitting TRBD2. V was clipped by 9 bases and J by 7 bases; unmatched bases: 9. This CDR3 contains 14 residues. Germline-derived CDR1 and CDR2 are KGHDR and SFDVKD. The CDR3 loop reads CATSLAGASNEQFF. CDR3 nucleotides: TGTGCCACCTCTTTAGCGGGAGCTTCTAATGAGCAGTTCTTC.

This chain uses TRBV11-2 with TRBJ1-1; D remains ambiguous. Between the trimmed V and J ends, which lost 1 base and 3 bases, there was a span of 9 bases. CDR3 size: 14 residues. CDR1 and CDR2 from the germline V gene are SGHAT and FQNNGV. CDR3 sequence: CASSLAGRYTEAFF. The DNA for the CDR3 is TGTGCCAGCAGCTTAGCTGGTAGATACACTGAAGCTTTCTTT.

This clonotype was counted many times. The rearrangement joins TRBV29-1 to TRBJ2-1; D may correspond to TRBD1 or TRBD2 (5 bases each). Germline V lookup: CDR1 SQVTM, CDR2 ANQGSEA. Trimming removed 0 bases at V and 2 bases at J, with 11 bases between. The CDR3 covers 15 residues. CDR3 DNA sequence: TGCAGCGTTGAAGATCGGGGACCCCCCTACAATGAGCAGTTCTTC. Translation gives CSVEDRGPPYNEQFF.

In this sample, this clonotype turned up a few times. The V and J genes are TRBV19 and TRBJ1-5, with TRBD1 as a possible D gene (6 bases). Germline CDR1 is LNHDA and CDR2 is SQIVND (reference sequence). V lost 6 bases and J 4 bases, leaving 19 bases between the germline ends. This CDR3 is 16 amino acids long. DNA for the CDR3: TGTGCCAGTAGCAACCCCTACAGGGTTCGGAATCAGCCCCAGCATTTT. Translated: CASSNPYRVRNQPQHF.

This chain connects TRBV5-1 to TRBJ1-1; D might be TRBD1 (5 bases). Looked up from germline, CDR1 is SGHRS and CDR2 is YFSETQ. The CDR3 contains 14 residues. The V and J ends lost 0 bases and 6 bases respectively, with 12 bases between them. In DNA form, the CDR3 reads TGCGCCAGCAGCTTGGGTGCAGGGTCCCCTGAAGCTTTCTTT. Encoded protein: CASSLGAGSPEAFF.

The chain carries TRBV2 and TRBJ2-2; D is undetermined. Trimming took off 4 bases at V and 5 bases at J, with 11 bases between the two ends. CDR3 size: 14 residues. The germline gives CDR1 SNHLY, CDR2 FYNNEI. In DNA, the CDR3 is TGTGCCAGCAGTGGCGCGGAAGGAACCGGGGAGCTGTTTTTT. Translating gives CASSGAEGTGELFF.

This clonotype was recorded a few times. The V gene is TRBV7-9, the J gene TRBJ1-6; 8 bases are a match to TRBD1. Looked up from germline, CDR1 is SEHNR and CDR2 is FQNEAQ (reference sequence). V dropped 5 bases and J dropped 10; count of bases not matched to a gene: 4. CDR3 length: 13 amino acids. The CDR3 reads CASSGTGPSPLHF. CDR3 nucleotides: TGTGCCAGCAGCGGGACAGGACCCTCACCCCTCCACTTT.

Comments on this clonotype: A much bigger clone sits one base away, suggesting this may be a read error. V and J are TRBV7-9 and TRBJ2-3; weak D call: TRBD2 (6 bases). The CDR3 totals 15 residues. Germline V gives CDR1 SEHNR, CDR2 FQNEAQ (reference sequence). The CDR3 loop is CVSSLDEDYTDTQYF. CDR3 nucleotide sequence: TGTGTCAGCAGCTTAGACGAGGACTACACAGATACGCAGTATTTT.

In its sample, this clonotype was seen a few times. This chain connects TRBV7-2 to TRBJ1-2, with 10 bases that match TRBD1. Losses at the gene ends were 6 bases for V and 2 bases for J; bases not matched to a gene: 9. The CDR3 covers 16 residues. CDR1 is SGHTA and CDR2 is FQGNSA in the germline V gene. Here the CDR3 reads CASSPILGQGNYGYTF. DNA of the CDR3: TGTGCCAGCAGTCCCATCCTGGGACAGGGGAACTATGGCTACACCTTC.

Many counts were recorded for this clonotype. The chain combines TRBV4-1 with TRBJ1-5; possible D gene TRBD1, 5 bases. Germline CDR1 and CDR2: MGHRA and YSYEKL. This CDR3 has 14 residues. V was pared by 0 bases and J by 7 bases, with 10 bases between. The CDR3 here is CASSQDGGYQPQHF. The CDR3 DNA follows: TGCGCCAGCAGCCAAGATGGGGGGTACCAGCCCCAGCATTTT.

This clonotype was found many times. V is TRBV5-1 and J is TRBJ2-1; 10 nucleotides align to TRBD2. The CDR3 sequence is 15 residues long. The germline V gene has CDR1 SGHRS and CDR2 YFSETQ. V lost 4 bases, J lost 10 bases, and 11 bases stayed unmatched. This CDR3 reads CASSLKLAGETEQFF. The CDR3 DNA reads as TGCGCCAGCAGCCTCAAGCTAGCGGGAGAGACGGAGCAGTTCTTC. Combining the CDR3 with reference TRBV5-1 and TRBJ2-1 gives the whole variable domain KAGVTQTPRYLIKTRGQQVTLSCSPISGHRSVSWYQQTPGQGLQFLFEYFSETQRNKGNFPGRFSGRQFSNSRSEMNVSTLELGDSALYLCASSLKLAGETEQFFGPGTRLTVL.

This chain uses TRBV10-2 with TRBJ2-5; a weak D match, TRBD1 (6 bases). This CDR3 comprises 13 residues. Trimming shortened V by 6 bases and J by 2 bases, and 10 bases separated the two germline ends. Per the germline V gene, CDR1 is WSHSY and CDR2 is SAAADI. Written as DNA, the CDR3 is TGCGCCAGCAGGGGGGCAGGGCAAGAGACCCAGTACTTC. Encoded protein: CASRGAGQETQYF.

The chain joins TRBV4-2 to TRBJ2-1; D is possibly TRBD2 (6 bases). The CDR3 is 14 amino acids. The germline gives CDR1 LGHNA, CDR2 YNFKEQ. V lost 0 bases, J lost 7 bases, and 10 bases lay in between. For the CDR3, the DNA is TGTGCCAGCAGCCAAGATAGCGGCCTGAATGAGCAGTTCTTC. Its protein is CASSQDSGLNEQFF.

This clonotype was counted ten times or more. This sequence joins TRBV4-1 and TRBJ2-7; tentatively, D is TRBD1 (7 bases). Trimming pared 4 bases from V and 7 bases from J, leaving 11 bases between. Germline V CDR1 and CDR2: MGHRA, YSYEKL. The CDR3 consists of 12 residues. Here the CDR3 DNA reads TGCGCCAGCAGCCCGACAGGGAGGGAGCAGTACTTC. Its protein product is CASSPTGREQYF.

Many counts were recorded for this clonotype. The chain combines TRBV27 with TRBJ2-5; D gene uncertain. Germline lookup yields CDR1 MNHEY and CDR2 SMNVEV (reference sequence). Trimming pared 0 bases from V and 5 bases from J, leaving 7 bases between. This CDR3 has 13 residues. Here the CDR3 reads CASSLSGLETQYF. In nucleotides, the CDR3 is TGTGCCAGCAGTTTATCAGGGTTGGAGACCCAGTACTTC.

This chain joins TRBV11-2 and TRBJ2-5; D possibly corresponds to TRBD2 (6 bases). Germline V gene data show CDR1 as SGHAT and CDR2 as FQNNGV. The CDR3 totals 15 residues. Trimming pared 4 bases from V and 5 bases from J, leaving 17 bases between. The CDR3 region is CASSWRGTGPETQYF. The CDR3 DNA sequence: TGTGCCAGCAGCTGGAGGGGAACGGGGCCCGAGACCCAGTACTTC.